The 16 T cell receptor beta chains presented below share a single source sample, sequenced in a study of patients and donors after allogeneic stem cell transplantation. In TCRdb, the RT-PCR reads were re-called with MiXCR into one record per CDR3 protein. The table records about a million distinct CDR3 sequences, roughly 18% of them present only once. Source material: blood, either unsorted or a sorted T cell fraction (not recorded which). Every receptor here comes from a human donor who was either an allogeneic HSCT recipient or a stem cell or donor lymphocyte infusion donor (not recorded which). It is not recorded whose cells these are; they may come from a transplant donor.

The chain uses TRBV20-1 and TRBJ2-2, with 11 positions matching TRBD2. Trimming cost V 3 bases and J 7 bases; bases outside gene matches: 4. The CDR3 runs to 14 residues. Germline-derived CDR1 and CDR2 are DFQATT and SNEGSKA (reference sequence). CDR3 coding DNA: TGCAGTGCTAGGACTAGCGGGATCGGCGGGGAGCTGTTTTTT. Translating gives CSARTSGIGGELFF.

CDR3 protein: CASSPGTASGPLHF. The CDR3 DNA reads as TGTGCCAGCAGCCCCGGGACGGCCTCGGGACCCCTCCACTTT. The chain couples TRBV7-6 to TRBJ1-6; D possibly corresponds to TRBD1 (5 bases). This CDR3 contains 14 residues. V was clipped by 5 bases and J by 12 bases, with 17 bases between them. Germline V gene lookup returns CDR1 SGHVS and CDR2 FNYEAQ.

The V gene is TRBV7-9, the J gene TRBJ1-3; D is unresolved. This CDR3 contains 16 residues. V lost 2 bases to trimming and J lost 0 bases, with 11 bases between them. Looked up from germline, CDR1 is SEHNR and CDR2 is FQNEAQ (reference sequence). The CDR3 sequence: CASSLYAGISGNTIYF. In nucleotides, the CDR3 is TGTGCCAGCAGCTTATATGCCGGTATCTCTGGAAACACCATATATTTT. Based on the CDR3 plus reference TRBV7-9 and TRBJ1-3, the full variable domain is DTGVSQNPRHKITKRGQNVTFRCDPISEHNRLYWYRQTLGQGPEFLTYFQNEAQLEKSRLLSDRFSAERPKGSFSTLEIQRTEQGDSAMYLCASSLYAGISGNTIYFGEGSWLTVV.

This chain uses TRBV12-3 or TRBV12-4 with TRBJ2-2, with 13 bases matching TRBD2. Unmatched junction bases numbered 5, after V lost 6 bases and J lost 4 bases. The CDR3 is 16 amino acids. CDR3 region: CASRTGTSGITGELFF. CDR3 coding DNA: TGTGCCAGCAGAACCGGGACTAGCGGGATCACCGGGGAGCTGTTTTTT.

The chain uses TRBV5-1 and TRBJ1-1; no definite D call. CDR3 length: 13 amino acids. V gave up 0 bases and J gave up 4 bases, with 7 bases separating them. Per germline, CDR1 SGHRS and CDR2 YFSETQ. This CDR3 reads CASSLDAITEAFF. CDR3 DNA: TGCGCCAGCAGCTTGGATGCGATCACTGAAGCTTTCTTT.

In nucleotides, the CDR3 is TGCAGCGTTGAAAAGGATTCTTATGGCTACACCTTC. It specifies CSVEKDSYGYTF. The rearrangement joins TRBV29-1 to TRBJ1-2; D is unresolved. CDR3 size: 12 residues. Between the trimmed V and J ends, which lost 2 bases and 5 bases, there was a span of 9 bases. Germline CDR1 is SQVTM and CDR2 is ANQGSEA.

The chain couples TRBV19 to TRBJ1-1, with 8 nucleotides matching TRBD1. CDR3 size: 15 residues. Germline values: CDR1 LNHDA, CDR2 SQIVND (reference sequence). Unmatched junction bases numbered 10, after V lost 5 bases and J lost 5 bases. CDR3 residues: CASSSLDRGGTEAFF. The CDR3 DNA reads TGTGCCAGTAGTTCCTTAGACAGGGGAGGAACTGAAGCTTTCTTT. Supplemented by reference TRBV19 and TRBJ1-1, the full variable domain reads DGGITQSPKYLFRKEGQNVTLSCEQNLNHDAMYWYRQDPGQGLRLIYYSQIVNDFQKGDIAEGYSVSREKKESFPLTVTSAQKNPTAFYLCASSSLDRGGTEAFFGQGTRLTVV.

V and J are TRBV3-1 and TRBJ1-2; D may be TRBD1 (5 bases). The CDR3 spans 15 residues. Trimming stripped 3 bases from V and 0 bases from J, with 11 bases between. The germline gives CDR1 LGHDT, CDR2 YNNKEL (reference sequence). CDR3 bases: TGTGCCAGCAGCCACCCGACAGCGTCTAACTATGGCTACACCTTC. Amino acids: CASSHPTASNYGYTF.

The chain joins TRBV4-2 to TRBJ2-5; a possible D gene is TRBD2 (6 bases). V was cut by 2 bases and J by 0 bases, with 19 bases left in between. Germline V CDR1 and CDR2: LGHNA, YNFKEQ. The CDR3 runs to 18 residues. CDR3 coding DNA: TGTGCCAGCAGCCAACTTTCCCCGGGAGTTGATTACCAAGAGACCCAGTACTTC. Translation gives CASSQLSPGVDYQETQYF.

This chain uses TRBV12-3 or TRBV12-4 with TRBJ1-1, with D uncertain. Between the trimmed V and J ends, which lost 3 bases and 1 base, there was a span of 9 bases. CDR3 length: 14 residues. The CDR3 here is CASSFRQTNTEAFF. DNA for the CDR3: TGTGCCAGCAGTTTTAGGCAGACGAACACTGAAGCTTTCTTT.

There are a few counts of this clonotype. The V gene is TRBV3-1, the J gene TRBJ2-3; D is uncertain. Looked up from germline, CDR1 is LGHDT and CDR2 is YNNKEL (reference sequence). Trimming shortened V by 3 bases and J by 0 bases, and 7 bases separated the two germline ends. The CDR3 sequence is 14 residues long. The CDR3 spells CASSHRSSTDTQYF. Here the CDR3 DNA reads TGTGCCAGCAGCCATCGATCTAGCACAGATACGCAGTATTTT.

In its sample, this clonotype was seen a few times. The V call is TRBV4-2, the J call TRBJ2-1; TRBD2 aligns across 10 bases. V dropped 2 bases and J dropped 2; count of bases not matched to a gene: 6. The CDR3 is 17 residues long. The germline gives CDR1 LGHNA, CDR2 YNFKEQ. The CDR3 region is CASSQFTSGGAYNEQFF. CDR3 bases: TGTGCCAGCAGCCAATTTACAAGCGGGGGGGCCTACAATGAGCAGTTCTTC.

The CDR3 loop reads CATSDLGGGVGETQYF. The CDR3 DNA reads TGTGCCACCAGTGATTTGGGAGGGGGTGTCGGGGAGACCCAGTACTTC. The genes are TRBV24-1 and TRBJ2-5, with D perhaps matching TRBD1 or TRBD2 (6 bases each). Trimming cost V 0 bases and J 5 bases, with 15 bases left between them. From germline, CDR1 is KGHDR and CDR2 SFDVKD. This CDR3 has 16 amino acids.

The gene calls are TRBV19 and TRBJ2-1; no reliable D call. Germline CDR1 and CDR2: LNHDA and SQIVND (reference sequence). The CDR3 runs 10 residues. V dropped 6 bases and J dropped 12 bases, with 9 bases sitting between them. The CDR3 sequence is CASRGKGQFF. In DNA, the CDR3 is TGTGCCAGTAGGGGGAAAGGGCAGTTCTTC.

The CDR3 DNA sequence: TGCGCCAGCAGCCAAGCTAGCGGGGGGTCGAACACCGGGGAGCTGTTTTTT. It specifies CASSQASGGSNTGELFF. The genes are TRBV4-3 and TRBJ2-2, with 11 bases fitting TRBD2. Germline CDR1 reads LGHNA; CDR2 reads YSLEER. CDR3 length: 17 residues. The V segment lost 1 base and the J segment 0 bases; nucleotides outside the gene matches: 1.

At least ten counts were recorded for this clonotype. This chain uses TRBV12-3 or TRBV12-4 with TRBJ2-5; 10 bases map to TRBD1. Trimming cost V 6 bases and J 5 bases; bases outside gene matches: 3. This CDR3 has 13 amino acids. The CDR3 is CASRTGGAETQYF. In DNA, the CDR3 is TGTGCCAGCAGGACAGGGGGCGCGGAGACCCAGTACTTC.